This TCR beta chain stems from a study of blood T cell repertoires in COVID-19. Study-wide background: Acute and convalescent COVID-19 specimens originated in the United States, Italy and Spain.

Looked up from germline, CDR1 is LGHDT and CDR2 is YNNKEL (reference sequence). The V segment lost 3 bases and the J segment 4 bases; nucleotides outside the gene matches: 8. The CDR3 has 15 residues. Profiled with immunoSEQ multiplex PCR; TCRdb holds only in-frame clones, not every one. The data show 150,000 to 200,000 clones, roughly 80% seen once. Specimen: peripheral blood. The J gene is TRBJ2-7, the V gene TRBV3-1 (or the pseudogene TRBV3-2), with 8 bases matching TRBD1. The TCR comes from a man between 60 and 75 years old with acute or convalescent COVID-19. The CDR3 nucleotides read TGTGCCAGCAGCCACTGGGACAGGTCCACGTACGAGCAGTACTTC. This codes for CASSHWDRSTYEQYF.